The rows below give T cell receptor beta chains drawn from one sample of a study of liver allograft versus peripheral blood T cells. TCRdb redid the calling of the reads with MiXCR, one entry per CDR3 protein. Among approximately 8,100 distinct CDR3 sequences, around a sixth were seen once, and the ten largest hold 4.4%. These receptors all come from a human patient who had a liver transplant. The graft donor may have given rise to some T cells. Both conserved end residues are part of each CDR3. D genes are given only for firm matches. The size of a clone is reported for some rows only, either as once, few or many, or as a class for expanded clones.

V,length,D,size,J,CDR3,DNA
TRBV19,15,.,medium-sized,TRBJ2-7,CASSMQGPRGYEQYF,TGTGCCAGTAGTATGCAGGGGCCGCGGGGCTACGAGCAGTACTTC
TRBV6-5,12,.,many,TRBJ2-5,CASSRDRETQYF,TGTGCCAGCAGCCGGGACCGAGAGACCCAGTACTTC
TRBV6-2/TRBV6-3,15,TRBD2,medium-sized,TRBJ2-1,CASTSGSGRVNEQFF,TGTGCCAGCACCTCCGGTAGCGGGAGGGTGAATGAGCAGTTCTTC
TRBV19,15,.,.,TRBJ2-3,CASSIMAATTDTQYF,TGTGCCAGTAGTATCATGGCGGCGACTACAGATACGCAGTATTTT
TRBV9,13,.,medium-sized,TRBJ1-2,CASSVGSDYGYTF,TGTGCCAGCAGCGTAGGATCGGACTATGGCTACACCTTC
TRBV28,14,TRBD2,many,TRBJ2-1,CASSFYGGANEQFF,TGTGCCAGCAGTTTTTACGGGGGGGCGAATGAGCAGTTCTTC
TRBV6-2/TRBV6-3,13,.,medium-sized,TRBJ2-7,CASSYSGVHEQYF,TGTGCCAGCAGTTACTCAGGGGTTCACGAGCAGTACTTC
TRBV7-2,15,TRBD1,.,TRBJ1-6,CASSYTGGGNSPLHF,TGTGCCAGCAGTTATACAGGGGGCGGGAATTCACCCCTCCACTTT
TRBV6-1,14,.,.,TRBJ1-6,CASIERPTNSPLHF,TGTGCCAGCATTGAGCGACCGACTAATTCACCCCTCCACTTT
TRBV6-9,19,.,medium-sized,TRBJ2-1,CASSTGTGKTSGLYNEQFF,TGTGCCAGCAGTACCGGGACAGGGAAGACTAGCGGGTTGTACAATGAGCAGTTCTTC
TRBV6-1,12,.,few,TRBJ2-7,CASSTGPYEQYF,TGTGCCAGCAGTACGGGGCCCTACGAGCAGTACTTC
TRBV20-1,15,.,.,TRBJ2-3,CSAGSGKPGTDTQYF,TGCAGTGCTGGTTCAGGGAAACCTGGCACAGATACGCAGTATTTT
TRBV18,15,.,.,TRBJ1-2,CASSLRQEDNYGYTF,TGTGCCAGCTCACTGCGACAGGAAGATAACTATGGCTACACCTTC
TRBV10-1,13,.,.,TRBJ2-2,CASSRTGAGELFF,TGCGCCAGCAGTCGGACGGGTGCCGGGGAGCTGTTTTTT
TRBV27,15,.,medium-sized,TRBJ2-2,CASNSMARGHGELFF,TGTGCCAGCAACTCTATGGCGCGGGGGCATGGGGAGCTGTTTTTT
TRBV11-2,13,.,few,TRBJ1-6,CASSASRDSPLHF,TGTGCCAGCAGCGCAAGTCGGGATTCACCCCTCCACTTT
TRBV19,16,.,medium-sized,TRBJ1-3,CASSSVRDLAGNTIYF,TGTGCCAGTAGTAGCGTCAGGGACCTCGCTGGAAACACCATATATTTT
TRBV30,13,.,medium-sized,TRBJ1-2,CAWSVARDYGYTF,TGTGCCTGGAGTGTAGCCAGGGACTATGGCTACACCTTC
TRBV11-1,14,TRBD2,.,TRBJ2-7,CASGQTSGSYEQYF,TGTGCCAGCGGCCAGACTAGCGGGTCCTACGAGCAGTACTTC
TRBV28,13,.,.,TRBJ1-6,CATLDSYNSPLHF,TGTGCCACCCTGGACAGTTATAATTCACCCCTCCACTTT
TRBV5-4,16,TRBD1,few,TRBJ2-3,CASSAGDRESTDTQYF,TGTGCCAGCAGCGCCGGGGACAGGGAAAGCACAGATACGCAGTATTTT
TRBV12-3/TRBV12-4,15,TRBD2,.,TRBJ2-1,CASSVGVGGLNEQFF,TGTGCCAGCAGTGTCGGGGTGGGAGGGTTGAATGAGCAGTTCTTC
TRBV12-3/TRBV12-4,15,TRBD1,medium-sized,TRBJ1-4,CASSLAGQESEKLFF,TGTGCCAGCAGTTTAGCGGGACAGGAGAGTGAAAAACTGTTTTTT
TRBV12-3/TRBV12-4,14,TRBD1,few,TRBJ2-5,CASSRGQVRETQYF,TGTGCCAGCAGTAGGGGGCAGGTCCGGGAGACCCAGTACTTC
TRBV19,15,TRBD2,medium-sized,TRBJ2-7,CASSSGTSGGYEQYF,TGTGCCAGTAGCTCCGGGACTAGCGGGGGCTACGAGCAGTACTTC
TRBV27,15,.,medium-sized,TRBJ2-7,CASSDSAGETYEQYF,TGTGCCAGCAGCGACAGTGCGGGCGAGACCTACGAGCAGTACTTC
TRBV19,15,.,medium-sized,TRBJ1-1,CASSVKQGSITEAFF,TGTGCCAGTAGTGTGAAACAGGGTTCGATCACTGAAGCTTTCTTT
TRBV5-4,13,.,medium-sized,TRBJ1-2,CASSTPDSDGYTF,TGTGCCAGCAGCACCCCGGACAGCGACGGCTACACCTTC
TRBV18,13,.,medium-sized,TRBJ1-4,CASSPPDNEKLFF,TGTGCCAGCTCACCTCCGGATAATGAAAAACTGTTTTTT
TRBV6-1,14,TRBD1,medium-sized,TRBJ2-7,CASSRTGDMDEQYF,TGTGCCAGCAGTAGGACAGGGGACATGGACGAGCAGTACTTC
TRBV24-1,15,TRBD2,medium-sized,TRBJ2-1,CATSDSGSSYNEQFF,TGTGCCACCAGTGATAGCGGGAGCTCCTACAATGAGCAGTTCTTC
TRBV7-9,12,.,.,TRBJ2-5,CASSGTSETQYF,TGTGCCAGCAGTGGGACATCAGAGACCCAGTACTTC
TRBV20-1,18,TRBD2,few,TRBJ2-3,CSATPGLAGADGTDTQYF,TGCAGTGCCACTCCGGGACTAGCGGGGGCAGATGGCACAGATACGCAGTATTTT
TRBV18,15,.,once,TRBJ2-6,CASSPQQSGANVLTF,TGTGCCAGCTCACCACAACAGTCTGGGGCCAACGTCCTGACTTTC
TRBV7-9,14,.,many,TRBJ1-1,CASSPRELNTEAFF,TGTGCCAGCAGCCCTAGGGAACTGAACACTGAAGCTTTCTTT
TRBV15,13,.,few,TRBJ2-1,CATSRGANNEQFF,TGTGCCACCAGCAGAGGTGCCAACAATGAGCAGTTCTTC
TRBV7-9,11,.,.,TRBJ2-7,CANSARYGQYF,TGTGCCAACAGCGCCAGGTACGGGCAGTACTTC
TRBV11-3,16,TRBD1,.,TRBJ2-3,CASSLRTGEGTDTQYF,TGTGCCAGCAGCTTGCGGACAGGGGAAGGCACAGATACGCAGTATTTT
TRBV6-1,18,.,medium-sized,TRBJ1-6,CASSETEQGGGIGSPLHF,TGTGCCAGCAGTGAAACGGAACAGGGAGGAGGAATCGGTTCACCCCTCCACTTT
TRBV5-5,18,.,.,TRBJ1-5,CASSPYRGDRDSNQPQHF,TGTGCCAGCAGCCCGTATAGAGGGGACCGAGATAGCAATCAGCCCCAGCATTTT
TRBV28,15,TRBD1,medium-sized,TRBJ1-2,CAIQGPQGDNYGYTF,TGTGCCATCCAAGGCCCACAGGGGGACAACTATGGCTACACCTTC
TRBV12-3/TRBV12-4,13,TRBD1,few,TRBJ1-2,CASRDRVGYGYTF,TGTGCCAGCCGGGACAGGGTAGGGTATGGCTACACCTTC
TRBV28,14,.,medium-sized,TRBJ1-5,CASRPNRDGQPQHF,TGTGCCAGCAGACCCAACAGGGACGGTCAGCCCCAGCATTTT
TRBV12-3/TRBV12-4,15,TRBD2,few,TRBJ2-1,CASSLRLAGVNEQFF,TGTGCCAGCAGTTTACGGCTAGCGGGAGTGAATGAGCAGTTCTTC
TRBV12-3/TRBV12-4,13,.,medium-sized,TRBJ1-6,CASSFSGNSPLHF,TGTGCCAGCAGTTTTTCGGGGAATTCACCCCTCCACTTT
TRBV10-2,15,.,medium-sized,TRBJ1-1,CASSDDGRTYTEAFF,TGCGCCAGCAGTGACGATGGCCGGACCTACACTGAAGCTTTCTTT
TRBV7-2,13,.,medium-sized,TRBJ2-3,CASSSYPTDTQYF,TGTGCCAGCAGCTCATACCCCACAGATACGCAGTATTTT
TRBV30,16,TRBD2,few,TRBJ2-2,CAWSAGLAGLTGELFF,TGTGCCTGGAGTGCTGGACTAGCGGGACTCACCGGGGAGCTGTTTTTT
TRBV7-3,17,TRBD2,.,TRBJ2-3,CASSLTFASGGADTQYF,TGTGCCAGCAGCTTAACGTTTGCTAGCGGGGGGGCAGATACGCAGTATTTT
TRBV5-4,15,TRBD1,medium-sized,TRBJ1-2,CASSLRNRGYYGYTF,TGTGCCAGCAGCTTAAGAAACAGGGGGTACTATGGCTACACCTTC
TRBV7-9,15,.,.,TRBJ2-1,CASSFLREWKNEQFF,TGTGCCAGCAGCTTCTTACGAGAATGGAAGAATGAGCAGTTCTTC
TRBV9,15,TRBD2,few,TRBJ2-3,CASSAGTSGGDTQYF,TGTGCCAGCAGCGCCGGGACTAGCGGGGGAGATACGCAGTATTTT
TRBV27,13,.,many,TRBJ2-5,CASSIKVGETQYF,TGTGCCAGCAGTATTAAGGTGGGGGAGACCCAGTACTTC
TRBV12-5,14,.,.,TRBJ2-3,CASGLRVSTDTQYF,TGTGCTAGTGGTTTGAGGGTCAGCACAGATACGCAGTATTTT
TRBV7-2,14,.,medium-sized,TRBJ1-3,CASSLDQNGNTIYF,TGTGCCAGCAGCTTAGACCAGAATGGAAACACCATATATTTT
TRBV7-2,14,.,many,TRBJ1-2,CASSLEDGQKGYTF,TGTGCCAGCAGCTTAGAGGACGGACAGAAGGGCTACACCTTC
TRBV10-3,16,.,once,TRBJ1-2,CAISESQDLANYGYTF,TGTGCCATCAGTGAGTCGCAGGACCTAGCTAACTATGGCTACACCTTC